This entry describes one T cell receptor (beta chain). Its target is not known. Trimming left V 1 base short and J 6 bases short, with 7 bases between. Germline V CDR1 and CDR2: SGHTA, FQGTGA. The CDR3 has 13 amino acids. These data originate in a study of cytomegalovirus exposure and HLA in healthy donors. Study-level results: No immune exposure information besides CMV serostatus was available. In a later analysis, TCR beta V- and J-gene trimming showed a link to a missense DCLRE1C variant. Listed as cytomegalovirus-associated were 150 to 200 TCR beta chains.

The PCR had 60 Vbeta and 13 Jbeta primers. In the original analysis: About 12 million shared chains were among the about 80 million unique TCR beta chains that a later analysis counted. Assay used: immunoSEQ multiplex PCR; TCRdb lists only in-frame clones, some missing. V, J and clone size reflect that table, while D and trimming were determined from the DNA. This table holds roughly 180,000 clones, 60% to 85% found once. The specimen sequenced was PBMCs. The genes are TRBV7-3 and TRBJ2-1, with D tentatively TRBD2 (5 bases). The sequence derives from a female donor in good health and CMV-seronegative. The CDR3 loop reads CASSLSGRNEQFF. The CDR3, as DNA: TGTGCCAGCAGCTTAAGCGGGCGCAATGAGCAGTTCTTC.